This T cell receptor (beta chain) was profiled in a study of T cells in Graves' hyperthyroidism and ophthalmopathy. RNA transcripts were the template for amplifying TCR beta CDR3 regions. The study used the HTBI primer set for a first-round RT-PCR of the TCR CDR3. Each CDR3 protein gets one entry after TCRdb re-called the multiplex PCR reads with MiXCR. The sample lists roughly 400,000 distinct CDR3 sequences, less than 20% occurring once. This clonotype was counted many times. This CDR3 has 11 amino acids. Germline CDR1 reads MNHEY; CDR2 reads SMNVEV (reference sequence). V lost 4 bases and J lost 9, with 10 bases in between. Newly diagnosed patients aged 18 to 65 had hyperthyroidism of under 2 months' duration. Patients showing uncontrolled infection, other autoimmune disease, pregnancy or lactation were ineligible. When hyperthyroidism was first diagnosed, the blood sample was taken, preceding any ophthalmopathy symptoms. The PBMCs had their origin in 8.5 to 10 ml of fresh peripheral blood.

This sequence originates from a woman under 30 with Graves' hyperthyroidism that later progressed to Graves' ophthalmopathy. The chain joins TRBV27 to TRBJ2-7; D may be TRBD2 (5 bases). The source material was blood. This CDR3 reads CASSSGRGQYF. CDR3 coding DNA: TGTGCCAGCAGTTCGGGCCGGGGGCAGTACTTC.